The clone carrying this T cell receptor (beta chain) was detected many times. Donors had localized lung adenocarcinoma, a non-small cell lung cancer. The CDR3 is made up of 17 amino acids. The V gene end was trimmed by 9 bases and the J gene end by 0 bases; junction bases not matched to a gene: 13. Germline-derived CDR1 and CDR2 are MNHNS and SASEGT. The sample is drawn from a study of CD4 and CD8 cells across lung adenocarcinoma regions. Via MiXCR, TCRdb re-called the PCR reads, giving one row per CDR3 protein. In the table there are tens of thousands of distinct CDR3 sequences, about half of which are singletons.

What was sequenced was CD8+ T cells from the center of a lung tumor. The TCR originated in a male donor with lung adenocarcinoma. The CD4 and CD8 labels of this study may be unreliable. The chain links TRBV6-1 to TRBJ1-1; TRBD1 matches at 10 bases. In nucleotides, the CDR3 is TGTGCCAGTAGACCGGGACAGGGGAAAAGTATGAACACTGAAGCTTTCTTT. It translates to CASRPGQGKSMNTEAFF.